Presented here are 25 T cell receptor beta chains from one specimen sequenced in a study of CD8+CD57+ T cells in acquired aplastic anemia. Genomic DNA, serving as template, underwent TCR beta VDJ and CDR3 profiling. TCRdb re-called the reads with MiXCR, one entry per CDR3 protein. The data contain about 190,000 distinct CDR3 sequences, around 45% of them singletons. Individuals selected for sequencing had exhibited CD8+CD57+ cell expansion on flow cytometry. The sequencing input was sorted CD4+, CD8+, or CD8+CD57+ T cells (not recorded which) from PBMCs. The receptors were sampled from a human donor with aplastic anemia.

V gene TRBV2 combines with J gene TRBJ1-2, with a tentative D call TRBD1 (5 bases). Looked up from germline, CDR1 is SNHLY and CDR2 is FYNNEI. With 8 bases removed from V and 8 bases from J, the gap between germline ends came to 21 bases. The CDR3 loop spans 14 amino acids. CDR3 protein: CASAQKGGGYGYTF. The CDR3 region has the DNA TGTGCCAGCGCCCAGAAAGGTGGGGGGTACGGCTACACCTTC.

This clonotype was counted ten times or more. The rearrangement uses TRBV20-1 and TRBJ2-7; 11 bases map to TRBD1. CDR3 length: 17 residues. V shed 5 bases and J 9 bases; nucleotides not matched to a gene: 21. From germline, CDR1 is DFQATT and CDR2 SNEGSKA (reference sequence). The DNA for the CDR3 is TGCAGTGCTCCAGGACAGGGGGCAATAGCGGGATACAAGGGGCAGTACTTC. Residues: CSAPGQGAIAGYKGQYF.

Ten or more counts support this clonotype. This chain links TRBV5-8 with TRBJ2-7; the D is unclear. Deletions cut 1 base from V and 0 bases from J, with 5 bases between. Germline lookup yields CDR1 SGHTS and CDR2 YDEGEE. There are 13 residues in the CDR3. DNA of the CDR3: TGTGCCAGCAGCTTGACAGCCTCCTACGAGCAGTACTTC. It specifies CASSLTASYEQYF.

This clonotype has a count of ten or more. The rearrangement uses TRBV10-3 and TRBJ2-7; 11 positions agree with TRBD2. The CDR3 covers 14 residues. Germline V gene sequence: CDR1 ENHRY, CDR2 SYGVKD. After removal of 2 bases from V and 9 bases from J, the junction contained 6 bases not matched to a gene. The CDR3 region is CAISEGLAGAAQYF. CDR3 nucleotide sequence: TGTGCCATCAGTGAGGGACTAGCGGGCGCTGCGCAGTACTTC.

To note about this clonotype: Germline is not matched at one junction end, which may reflect a read error. V usage is TRBV12-3 or TRBV12-4 and J usage is TRBJ2-7; D may correspond to TRBD1 or TRBD2 (5 bases each). This CDR3 is built from 15 residues. The CDR3 here is CASSQGPTETTEQYF. In DNA, the CDR3 is TGCGCCAGCAGCCAAGGACCGACAGAGACTACCGAGCAGTACTTC.

In its sample, this clonotype was seen a few times. This CDR3 is missing its conserved last phenylalanine or tryptophan, likely due to a read error. V usage is TRBV9 and J usage is TRBJ2-2, with D perhaps TRBD1 (5 bases). The length of the CDR3 is 14 residues. Trimming left V 0 bases short and J 8 bases short, with 11 bases between. The germline V gene has CDR1 SGDLS and CDR2 YYNGEE. Here the CDR3 reads CASSVEGMRGELFS. CDR3 bases: TGTGCCAGCAGCGTAGAGGGGATGAGGGGGGAGCTGTTTTCT.

In this sample, this clonotype turned up a few times. The CDR3 nucleotides are TGTGCCAGCAGTTACCCGTCGACAGGGTTATTTGCTGAAGCTTTCTTT. Translating gives CASSYPSTGLFAEAFF. The chain links TRBV6-2 or TRBV6-3 to TRBJ1-1; 7 nucleotides match TRBD1. The germline gives CDR1 MNHEY, CDR2 SVGEGT. Losses at the gene ends were 2 bases for V and 6 bases for J; bases not matched to a gene: 12. The CDR3 loop spans 16 amino acids.

The chain joins TRBV6-5 to TRBJ1-3; 8 nucleotides match TRBD1. Germline CDR1 is MNHEY and CDR2 is SVGAGI. V lost 1 base to trimming and J lost 7 bases; unmatched junction nucleotides: 0. The CDR3 has 13 residues. The CDR3, as DNA: TGTGCCAGCAGTTACTACAGGGGGAACACCATATATTTT. This codes for CASSYYRGNTIYF.

Concerning this clonotype: One end of the junction fails to match germline, which may point to a read error. The chain links TRBV7-9 to TRBJ2-7, with D perhaps given as TRBD1 or TRBD2 (5 bases each). CDR3 length: 15 amino acids. The germline gives CDR1 SEHNR, CDR2 FQNEAQ (reference sequence). CDR3 protein: CASSLGGTASYERYF. CDR3 bases: TGTGCCAGCAGCTTAGGAGGGACCGCCTCTTACGAGCGGTACTTC.

This clonotype was recorded at least ten times. The chain is built from TRBV7-2 and TRBJ1-2; D may be TRBD1 (5 bases). The CDR3 is 14 residues long. Germline V gene sequence: CDR1 SGHTA, CDR2 FQGNSA. V lost 0 bases, J lost 4 bases, and 9 bases lay in between. The CDR3 here is CASSLASQGYGYTF. The CDR3, as DNA: TGTGCCAGCAGCTTAGCTTCCCAGGGCTATGGCTACACCTTC.

This clonotype was found many times. The chain recombines TRBV15 with TRBJ2-7; D is perhaps TRBD1 (6 bases). Germline V gene sequence: CDR1 LNHNV, CDR2 YYDKDF (reference sequence). The CDR3 totals 14 residues. V dropped 5 bases and J dropped 1 base, with 12 bases sitting between them. The DNA for the CDR3 is TGTGCCACCAGCCCCAGAGGACAGTCCTACGAGCAGTACTTC. This codes for CATSPRGQSYEQYF.

This chain links TRBV5-6 with TRBJ2-7; 7 nucleotides line up with TRBD1. The V and J ends lost 0 bases and 7 bases, in that order; junction bases with no gene match: 10. This CDR3 is built from 15 residues. CDR1 is SGHDT, CDR2 YYEEEE, per germline. The CDR3, as DNA: TGTGCCAGCAGCTTGGCACAACAGGGGCCTCGGGAGCAGTACTTC. This codes for CASSLAQQGPREQYF.

V usage is TRBV9 and J usage is TRBJ2-7, with 8 bases that match TRBD1. The CDR3 loop spans 17 amino acids. The V gene's germline CDR1 is SGDLS and CDR2 YYNGEE. Trimming cost V 3 bases and J 5 bases; bases outside gene matches: 16. The CDR3 is CASSDNPSRTGLDEQYF. The CDR3 DNA follows: TGTGCCAGCAGCGACAACCCCTCAAGGACAGGGCTTGACGAGCAGTACTTC.

In the case of this clonotype: The junction departs from the called germline gene at one end, perhaps through a read error. The chain joins TRBV7-3 to TRBJ2-1; a weak D match, TRBD2 (6 bases). The germline V gene has CDR1 SGHTA and CDR2 FQGTGA. The CDR3 runs 12 residues. CDR3 loop: CAWSRLVNQQFF. CDR3 sequence (DNA): TGTGCCTGGAGTAGACTAGTCAATCAGCAGTTCTTC.

The V and J genes are TRBV24-1 and TRBJ2-3, with 7 bases aligning to TRBD1. The CDR3 loop spans 18 amino acids. CDR1 and CDR2 (germline): KGHDR, SFDVKD. V shed 9 bases and J 1 base; nucleotides not matched to a gene: 18. CDR3 loop: CATSSQHRQGRGTDTQYF. CDR3 bases: TGTGCCACCTCCTCCCAACACCGACAGGGAAGGGGCACAGATACGCAGTATTTT.

Notes on this clonotype: One junction end disagrees with the germline gene, perhaps due to a read error. The V and J genes are TRBV24-1 and TRBJ1-2; weak D call: TRBD1 (5 bases). CDR1 is KGHDR and CDR2 is SFDVKD in the germline V gene. The CDR3 has 13 residues. The CDR3 spells CASSRGRDYGYTF. The CDR3 DNA reads TGTGCCAGCAGTAGGGGCCGGGACTATGGTTACACCTTC.

The J gene is TRBJ1-1, the V gene TRBV25-1, with TRBD1 identical over 7 bases. Germline trimming cut 2 bases from V and 0 bases from J; bases unmatched to any gene: 3. CDR3 length: 15 amino acids. Germline V CDR1 and CDR2: MGHDK, SYGVNS. The CDR3 coding sequence is TGTGCCAGCAGTGAAGACAGGGCCGTGAACACTGAAGCTTTCTTT. Translated: CASSEDRAVNTEAFF.

This clonotype was counted many times. This rearrangement joins TRBV6-4 to TRBJ2-6; D is unclear. Trimming removed 3 bases at V and 4 bases at J, with 10 bases between. CDR1 MRHNA and CDR2 SNTAGT come from the germline V gene. This CDR3 spans 15 amino acids. CDR3 nucleotides: TGTGCCAGCAGTGAACTGGCGTCCGGGGCCAACGTCCTGACTTTC. This sequence encodes CASSELASGANVLTF.

This clonotype was recorded at least ten times. The chain has TRBV19 and TRBJ2-7; TRBD1 matches at 8 bases. The CDR3 is 14 amino acids. J was trimmed by 5 bases and V by 5 bases; bases with no gene match: 8. Germline V gene data show CDR1 as LNHDA and CDR2 as SQIVND (reference sequence). The DNA of the CDR3 is TGTGCCAGTAGTGCCAGGACAGGGTCCCACGAGCAGTACTTC. Translated, it gives CASSARTGSHEQYF. Full variable domain (outside the CDR3, taken from reference TRBV19 and TRBJ2-7): DGGITQSPKYLFRKEGQNVTLSCEQNLNHDAMYWYRQDPGQGLRLIYYSQIVNDFQKGDIAEGYSVSREKKESFPLTVTSAQKNPTAFYLCASSARTGSHEQYFGPGTRLTVT.

This clonotype was recorded many times. This sequence joins TRBV6-4 and TRBJ1-2; tentatively, D is TRBD1 (5 bases). Between the trimmed V and J ends, which lost 7 bases and 4 bases, there was a span of 10 bases. The CDR3 spans 12 residues. Germline CDR1 reads MRHNA; CDR2 reads SNTAGT. CDR3 nucleotide sequence: TGTGCCAGCATAAAGGGACCCTATGGCTACACCTTC. Protein sequence: CASIKGPYGYTF.

J is TRBJ2-7 and V is TRBV15; TRBD2 matches at 7 bases. The CDR3 contains 15 residues. The germline V gene has CDR1 LNHNV and CDR2 YYDKDF (reference sequence). The J segment lost 1 base and the V segment lost 3 bases, leaving 6 bases of the junction unmatched. This CDR3 reads CATSSLLATSYEQYF. The CDR3 DNA follows: TGTGCCACCAGCAGTTTACTAGCGACTTCCTACGAGCAGTACTTC.

This chain connects TRBV6-6 to TRBJ2-3; 10 bases align to TRBD2. CDR3 length: 15 residues. Trimming removed 6 bases from V and 3 bases from J; junction bases left unmatched: 6. Germline CDR1 is MNHNY and CDR2 is SVGAGI (reference sequence). The DNA for the CDR3 is TGTGCCAGCAGGCGTGGACTAGCGGTTACAGATACGCAGTATTTT. This translates into CASRRGLAVTDTQYF.

This clonotype was picked up a small number of times. The chain carries TRBV7-6 and TRBJ2-1; TRBD1 agrees at 7 bases. The CDR3 extends over 14 amino acids. Germline V gene sequence: CDR1 SGHVS, CDR2 FNYEAQ. Unmatched junction bases numbered 9, after V lost 4 bases and J lost 9 bases. The CDR3 sequence is CASSSLVGGPEQFF. The CDR3 coding sequence is TGTGCCAGCAGCTCCCTGGTAGGGGGCCCTGAGCAGTTCTTC.

This clonotype was counted ten times or more. The rearrangement uses TRBV6-5 and TRBJ2-7; maybe TRBD2 (7 bases). V lost 4 bases and J 7 bases, leaving 17 bases between the germline ends. Germline assignment: CDR1 MNHEY and CDR2 SVGAGI. This CDR3 is 14 amino acids long. CDR3 coding DNA: TGTGCCAGCAGTTTCGGGGGGCGCGCACGAGAGCAGTACTTC. It codes for CASSFGGRAREQYF.

There are many counts of this clonotype. This chain uses TRBV5-4 with TRBJ1-2; TRBD1 aligns across 7 bases. The junction had 4 bases not matched to a gene; V was cut back by 2 bases and J by 3 bases. The CDR3 has 14 amino acids. Germline lookup yields CDR1 SGHNT and CDR2 YYREEE (reference sequence). Here the CDR3 reads CASSFGRGDYGYTF. In nucleotides, the CDR3 is TGTGCCAGCAGCTTCGGCAGGGGGGACTATGGCTACACCTTC.